This T cell receptor beta chain was observed in a study of radiation and T cells in renal cell carcinoma. TCRdb's copy holds only in-frame clones and misses some; the assay was immunoSEQ multiplex PCR. This table has 130,000 to 150,000 clones, roughly 90% appearing once. Points on this clone: What it binds is unknown.

Specified time point: blood 4 weeks post-SBRT, at nephrectomy. Stated treatment: 15 Gy SBRT to primary tumor, nephrectomy 4 weeks later. Nephrectomy followed 15 Gy stereotactic body radiation by 4 weeks. General study results and limits: Baseline intratumoral clonotype presence is unknown without pretreatment biopsies.

Per germline, CDR1 SGHDT and CDR2 YYEEEE. The CDR3 consists of 15 residues. Losses at the gene ends were 2 bases for V and 1 base for J; bases not matched to a gene: 1. The chain combines TRBV5-6 with TRBJ2-7, with 12 bases that match TRBD2. Specimen: blood, collected from a patient whose treatment included radiotherapy and nephrectomy. This clonotype was sampled from a woman in her forties or fifties with renal cell carcinoma. The CDR3 here is CASSFGTSGSYEQYF. The CDR3 nucleotides read TGTGCCAGCAGCTTCGGGACTAGCGGGTCCTACGAGCAGTACTTC. Full variable domain (outside the CDR3, taken from reference TRBV5-6 and TRBJ2-7): DAGVTQSPTHLIKTRGQQVTLRCSPKSGHDTVSWYQQALGQGPQFIFQYYEEEERQRGNFPDRFSGHQFPNYSSELNVNALLLGDSALYLCASSFGTSGSYEQYFGPGTRLTVT.